Each of the 5 T cell receptor beta chains below was sequenced from the same sample in a study of blood T cell repertoires in COVID-19. Libraries were prepared by immunoSEQ multiplex PCR; TCRdb keeps only in-frame clonotypes and omits some of them. The sample consists of about 99,000 clones, roughly 80% of them appearing once. The sample taken for sequencing was peripheral blood. The receptors were gathered from a man aged 60 to 75 with acute or convalescent COVID-19.

The rearrangement links TRBV7-2 to TRBJ2-5, with 8 nucleotides matching TRBD2. Germline-derived CDR1 and CDR2 are SGHTA and FQGNSA. This CDR3 is 14 amino acids long. The V gene end was trimmed by 2 bases and the J gene end by 5 bases; junction bases not matched to a gene: 4. DNA of the CDR3: TGTGCCAGCAGCTTAACGGGAGGGGAGGAGACCCAGTACTTC. It specifies CASSLTGGEETQYF.

This chain joins TRBV4-2 and TRBJ2-3; 10 bases are a match to TRBD2. Trimming removed 6 bases from V and 0 bases from J; junction bases left unmatched: 18. This CDR3 contains 20 residues. Germline CDR1 reads LGHNA; CDR2 reads YNFKEQ. The CDR3 protein is CASSQMRTSGINPSTDTQYF. The CDR3 DNA is TGTGCCAGCAGTCAAATGCGCACTAGCGGGATCAACCCTAGCACAGATACGCAGTATTTT.

In this sample, this clone turned up a few times. The V call is TRBV6-1, the J call TRBJ1-6; tentative D call: TRBD1 (5 bases). This CDR3 is built from 15 residues. Germline V gives CDR1 MNHNS, CDR2 SASEGT. The V end was cut by 3 bases, the J end by 7 bases, with 13 bases between. The CDR3 DNA sequence: TGTGCCAGCAGTGAGTACGGCCAGGGCAATTCACCCCTCCACTTT. This gives the protein CASSEYGQGNSPLHF.

The genes are TRBV5-1 and TRBJ2-3, with 11 bases aligning to TRBD1. This CDR3 region has 14 residues. The ends lost 5 bases at V and 3 bases at J; junction bases unmatched: 2. The germline V gene has CDR1 SGHRS and CDR2 YFSETQ. The CDR3 region has the DNA TGCGCCAGCAGTTGGGACAGGGGGACAGATACGCAGTATTTT. It yields the protein CASSWDRGTDTQYF.

In DNA, the CDR3 is TGTGCCAGCAGTGACTCTGGAGGGACAGGGGGTTCTGGGGCCAACGTCCTGACTTTC. It encodes CASSDSGGTGGSGANVLTF. The chain links TRBV6-4 to TRBJ2-6, with 11 positions matching TRBD1. The germline gives CDR1 MRHNA, CDR2 SNTAGT. The CDR3 spans 19 residues. Losses at the gene ends were 0 bases for V and 1 base for J; bases not matched to a gene: 5.